These 19 T cell receptor beta chains were sequenced from one sample in a study of T cells after yellow fever vaccination. TCRdb re-called the 5' RACE reads with MiXCR, one entry per CDR3 protein. The sample lists about 130,000 distinct CDR3 sequences; 6.5% to 8% were seen once. The material was CD4+ T cells sorted from PBMCs, obtained roughly 10 days after the first yellow fever vaccination. All receptors derive from a young man who received the YFV17D yellow fever vaccine.

Regarding this clonotype: A read error may be the cause here, since a much bigger clone is one base away. V is TRBV7-9 and J is TRBJ2-7, with D uncertain. V lost 3 bases and J 3 bases, leaving 12 bases between the germline ends. Germline CDR1 SEHNR, CDR2 FQNEAQ (reference sequence). CDR3 length: 14 amino acids. This CDR3 is CASSLASPHYEQYF. The CDR3 DNA reads as TGTGCCAGCAGCTTGGCCAGTCCACACTACGAGCAGTACTTC.

This chain joins TRBV19 and TRBJ2-3; 8 positions agree with TRBD2. With V trimmed by 5 bases and J by 5 bases, 12 bases remained unmatched. The CDR3 length is 16 residues. Germline V gene lookup returns CDR1 LNHDA and CDR2 SQIVND (reference sequence). In DNA, the CDR3 is TGTGCCAGTAGTGAACCACGACGGGGGGGAGGAGATACGCAGTATTTT. Translated, it gives CASSEPRRGGGDTQYF.

This clonotype was seen ten or more times. V usage is TRBV12-3 or TRBV12-4 and J usage is TRBJ2-7, with D perhaps matching TRBD2 (6 bases). V gave up 5 bases and J gave up 3 bases, with 8 bases separating them. The CDR3 consists of 12 residues. In nucleotides, the CDR3 is TGTGCCAGCAGTGACGGGGGCTACGAGCAGTACGTC. The encoded protein is CASSDGGYEQYV.

This clonotype was counted at least ten times. The chain is built from TRBV7-2 and TRBJ2-3, with D tentatively TRBD1 (5 bases). This CDR3 comprises 13 residues. Between the trimmed V and J ends, which lost 7 bases and 6 bases, there was a span of 14 bases. CDR1 and CDR2 from the germline V gene are SGHTA and FQGNSA. Here the CDR3 reads CASTRSGSDTQYF. The CDR3 DNA sequence: TGTGCCAGCACCCGCTCAGGGTCCGATACGCAGTATTTT.

This clonotype occurred many times. The chain employs TRBV12-3 or TRBV12-4 and TRBJ1-4; maybe TRBD1 (6 bases). Trimming took off 6 bases at V and 8 bases at J, with 13 bases between the two ends. The CDR3 contains 13 residues. The CDR3 region has the DNA TGTGCCAGCAGGGGGGGGGCTACAGAAAAACTGTTTTTT. It translates to CASRGGATEKLFF.

This clonotype was seen many times. The V call is TRBV5-1, the J call TRBJ2-1, with 12 bases lining up with TRBD2. This CDR3 is 16 amino acids long. Unmatched junction bases numbered 1, after V lost 0 bases and J lost 3 bases. CDR1 and CDR2 (germline): SGHRS, YFSETQ. CDR3 amino acids: CASSLGGLAGYNEQFF. The CDR3 DNA reads TGCGCCAGCAGCTTGGGGGGACTAGCGGGCTACAATGAGCAGTTCTTC.

In this sample, this clonotype turned up a few times. The V and J genes are TRBV7-2 and TRBJ2-5, with D possibly matching TRBD2 (7 bases). V dropped 8 bases and J dropped 4 bases, with 14 bases sitting between them. In germline, CDR1 is SGHTA, CDR2 FQGNSA. The CDR3 is made up of 13 amino acids. The CDR3 spells CASAGEGGETQYF. CDR3 nucleotide sequence: TGTGCCAGCGCAGGGGAGGGGGGAGAGACCCAGTACTTC.

This clonotype was counted at least ten times. The genes are TRBV7-2 and TRBJ2-1; weak D call: TRBD2 (5 bases). V dropped 5 bases and J dropped 2 bases, with 13 bases sitting between them. This CDR3 spans 15 amino acids. Germline loops: CDR1 SGHTA, CDR2 FQGNSA. The CDR3 bases are TGTGCCAGCAGCCCCAGACTACCCCCCTACAATGAGCAGTTCTTC. Translating it yields CASSPRLPPYNEQFF.

This chain links TRBV30 with TRBJ2-3; D possibly matches TRBD1 or TRBD2 (5 bases each). With 8 bases removed from V and 0 bases from J, the gap between germline ends came to 12 bases. Per the germline V gene, CDR1 is GTSNPN and CDR2 is SVGIG (reference sequence). The CDR3 consists of 13 residues. Written as DNA, the CDR3 is TGTGCCCGGGACGGGATTAGCACAGATACGCAGTATTTT. Amino acids: CARDGISTDTQYF.

This clonotype was seen ten or more times. The V and J genes are TRBV5-1 and TRBJ1-2; D is uncertain. From germline, CDR1 is SGHRS and CDR2 YFSETQ. This CDR3 has 14 residues. The germline V and J ends were trimmed by 0 bases and 2 bases, with 8 bases remaining between them. For the CDR3, the DNA is TGCGCCAGCAGCTTGGTACAGTCCAACTATGGCTACACCTTC. Its protein is CASSLVQSNYGYTF.

This clonotype has ten or more counts. The V gene is TRBV6-1, the J gene TRBJ2-7, with D perhaps TRBD1 (5 bases). Germline V gene sequence: CDR1 MNHNS, CDR2 SASEGT. Trimming took off 3 bases at V and 2 bases at J, with 8 bases between the two ends. This CDR3 is 13 amino acids long. CDR3 region: CASSDRAAYEQYV. The CDR3 nucleotides are TGTGCCAGCAGTGACAGGGCAGCCTACGAGCAGTACGTC.

This clonotype was observed a handful of times. This chain uses TRBV5-6 with TRBJ1-2, with 8 bases identical to TRBD1. This CDR3 spans 14 amino acids. Germline CDR1 reads SGHDT; CDR2 reads YYEEEE. V lost 0 bases to trimming and J lost 6 bases; unmatched junction nucleotides: 4. This CDR3 reads CASSLARTGHGYTF. CDR3 nucleotide sequence: TGTGCCAGCAGCTTGGCGAGGACAGGGCATGGCTACACCTTC.

There are many counts of this clonotype. This rearrangement joins TRBV24-1 to TRBJ1-2; a possible D gene is TRBD1 (6 bases). Trimming removed 3 bases from V and 6 bases from J, with 16 bases in between. CDR1 and CDR2 (germline): KGHDR, SFDVKD. CDR3 length: 15 residues. The chain's CDR3 is CATSDPKTGKDGYTF. DNA of the CDR3: TGTGCCACCAGTGATCCTAAAACAGGGAAAGATGGCTACACCTTC.

J is TRBJ1-5 and V is TRBV11-2; 9 nucleotides align to TRBD1. Trimming took 1 base from V and 0 from J; bases not matched to a gene: 4. This CDR3 is 17 amino acids long. Germline-derived CDR1 and CDR2 are SGHAT and FQNNGV. CDR3 amino acids: CASSLVNRGLSNQPQHF. The CDR3 DNA is TGTGCCAGCAGCTTAGTGAACAGGGGGCTTAGCAATCAGCCCCAGCATTTT.

In its sample, this clonotype was seen many times. The rearrangement links TRBV5-1 to TRBJ2-5; D tentatively reads TRBD1 or TRBD2 (5 bases each). The germline V gene has CDR1 SGHRS and CDR2 YFSETQ. CDR3 length: 12 amino acids. V was cut by 0 bases and J by 12 bases, with 12 bases left in between. The DNA for the CDR3 is TGCGCCAGCAGCTTGGGGGGGAGTACGAAGTACTTC. Translating it yields CASSLGGSTKYF.

This chain joins TRBV7-2 and TRBJ2-1, with 8 bases aligning to TRBD1. CDR3 size: 16 residues. Germline loops: CDR1 SGHTA, CDR2 FQGNSA. Germline trimming cut 4 bases from V and 2 bases from J; bases unmatched to any gene: 7. The CDR3: CASSSTRQGTYNEQFF. Here the CDR3 DNA reads TGTGCCAGCAGCTCTACGCGACAGGGGACCTACAATGAGCAGTTCTTC.

This clonotype was found many times. The chain couples TRBV20-1 to TRBJ2-7; 8 positions match TRBD2. J gave up 7 bases and V 5 bases, and 10 bases lay outside the gene matches. Germline CDR1 and CDR2: DFQATT and SNEGSKA (reference sequence). This CDR3 contains 13 residues. The chain's CDR3 is CSAPQGTSGEQYF. The CDR3 DNA reads TGCAGTGCTCCCCAGGGCACTAGCGGAGAGCAGTACTTC.

This clonotype was counted many times. V is TRBV10-2 and J is TRBJ2-3, with 8 bases lining up with TRBD2. The CDR3 sequence is 15 residues long. Germline V lookup: CDR1 WSHSY, CDR2 SAAADI. The J segment lost 2 bases and the V segment lost 6 bases, leaving 7 bases of the junction unmatched. The CDR3 protein is CASRPGGGPTDTQYF. The CDR3 bases are TGCGCCAGCAGGCCCGGGGGGGGCCCCACAGATACGCAGTATTTT.

Ten or more counts support this clonotype. The rearrangement joins TRBV5-1 to TRBJ2-7; D gene uncertain. Trimming removed 0 bases at V and 5 bases at J, with 15 bases between. Germline V lookup: CDR1 SGHRS, CDR2 YFSETQ. The CDR3 runs to 15 residues. CDR3 DNA sequence: TGCGCCAGCAGCTTGGTTCCGGAATCAAGGGACGAGCAGTACTTC. Protein: CASSLVPESRDEQYF.